This T cell receptor beta chain was sequenced for a study of tumor-infiltrating lymphocytes in primary liver carcinoma. Study-wide findings and caveats: Paired tumor-adjacent and tumor-blood samples overlapped less than tumor region pairs did.

From 500 ng total RNA, TCR beta cDNA was generated with a primer in the constant region. Investigators got TCR beta libraries out of three nested multiplex PCR rounds, done with slightly modified ARM-PCR. TRBV1-TRBV30 forward primers and a C-beta reverse primer were used in the first two PCR rounds, which each ran for around 10 cycles. MiXCR, applied by TCRdb to the multiplex PCR reads, yields one record per CDR3 protein. The sample carries roughly 49,000 distinct CDR3 sequences, around 73% recorded once. Looked up from germline, CDR1 is SQVTM and CDR2 is ANQGSEA. This CDR3 is built from 15 residues. This clonotype was observed a single time. Its antigen remains unidentified. One junction end does not reproduce the germline sequence, and a read error may be involved. Extraction of RNA together with DNA used about 20-34 mg of unsorted bulk tissue. The proportion of viable tumor cells exceeded 75% in every tumor sample.

This clonotype originated in a man in his forties with primary liver carcinoma and hepatitis B virus infection. Sequencing was performed on liver tumor tissue from sampling region 5. Stated subset: tumor region T5, tumor centre. The chain couples TRBV29-1 to TRBJ2-5; perhaps TRBD2 as D (6 bases). DNA of the CDR3: TGCAGCGTTCGGACTATCTGGAGTAGGGCAGAGACCCACTACTTC. Protein sequence: CSVRTIWSRAETHYF.